One sample yielded the 21 T cell receptor beta chains listed below, sequenced in a study of CD8+CD57+ T cells in acquired aplastic anemia. Profiling of TCR beta VDJ combinations and CDR3 sequences used genomic DNA as template. TCRdb itself ran the reads through MiXCR, one entry per CDR3 protein. The data hold about 35,000 distinct CDR3 sequences, with more than 75% observed a single time. The sample comprised sorted CD4+, CD8+, or CD8+CD57+ T cells (not recorded which) from PBMCs. Every receptor here comes from a human donor in good health, serving as a control.

V gene TRBV9 combines with J gene TRBJ1-6; D is unclear. The CDR3 has 13 amino acids. CDR1 is SGDLS and CDR2 is YYNGEE in the germline V gene. Trimming removed 0 bases from V and 12 bases from J, with 10 bases in between. CDR3 in amino acids: CASSVATAQPLHF. Here the CDR3 DNA reads TGTGCCAGCAGCGTAGCTACAGCCCAACCCCTCCACTTT.

The chain couples TRBV20-1 to TRBJ2-5, with 10 bases aligning to TRBD2. Losses at the gene ends were 6 bases for V and 5 bases for J; bases not matched to a gene: 9. Germline values: CDR1 DFQATT, CDR2 SNEGSKA (reference sequence). The CDR3 loop spans 14 amino acids. The CDR3 sequence is CSARTSGGAETQYF. CDR3 nucleotides: TGCAGTGCCCGGACGAGCGGGGGGGCGGAGACCCAGTACTTC.

The chain recombines TRBV19 with TRBJ2-1; 10 nucleotides match TRBD1. In germline, CDR1 is LNHDA, CDR2 SQIVND (reference sequence). There are 12 residues in the CDR3. Trimming cost V 8 bases and J 9 bases; bases outside gene matches: 4. The chain's CDR3 is CASGQGGSEQFF. The CDR3 region has the DNA TGTGCCAGTGGACAGGGGGGTAGTGAGCAGTTCTTC.

About this clonotype itself: This CDR3 is missing its conserved last phenylalanine or tryptophan, likely due to a read error. This chain uses TRBV7-8 with TRBJ1-3; 7 nucleotides match TRBD1. Trimming at V came to 4 bases and at J to 9 bases, leaving 6 bases not matched to a gene. CDR3 size: 13 residues. Germline loops: CDR1 SGHVS, CDR2 FQNEAQ. CDR3 nucleotide sequence: TGTGCCAGCAGCTCCCAGGGGGGGCGCACCATATATCTT. Translation gives CASSSQGGRTIYL.

This sequence joins TRBV29-1 and TRBJ2-7, with D perhaps matching TRBD2 (6 bases). V was shortened by 2 bases and J by 5 bases, with 7 bases between the two germline ends. Germline V CDR1 and CDR2: SQVTM, ANQGSEA. This CDR3 comprises 11 residues. This CDR3 reads CSVERGNEQYF. The DNA of the CDR3 is TGCAGCGTTGAACGCGGGAACGAGCAGTACTTC.

This clonotype has more than one count but fewer than ten. This rearrangement joins TRBV19 to TRBJ1-5; D uncertain. CDR3 length equals 13 residues. Looked up from germline, CDR1 is LNHDA and CDR2 is SQIVND (reference sequence). V dropped 10 bases and J dropped 5 bases, with 15 bases sitting between them. Here the CDR3 reads CATKEGYDQPQHF. CDR3 DNA sequence: TGTGCCACCAAGGAAGGGTATGATCAGCCCCAGCATTTT.

V gene TRBV15 combines with J gene TRBJ1-5; D is ambiguous. The CDR3 spans 15 residues. V lost 4 bases to trimming and J lost 0 bases, with 10 bases between them. The germline CDR1 and CDR2 sequences are LNHNV and YYDKDF (reference sequence). In DNA, the CDR3 is TGTGCCACCAGCATTTCGGATTATAGCAATCAGCCCCAGCATTTT. It encodes CATSISDYSNQPQHF.

The chain joins TRBV2 to TRBJ2-6, with TRBD2 identical over 7 bases. Germline trimming cut 10 bases from V and 2 bases from J; bases unmatched to any gene: 5. CDR1 and CDR2 (germline): SNHLY, FYNNEI. The CDR3 covers 14 residues. The CDR3 here is CAISGTTGANVLTF. For the CDR3, the DNA is TGTGCCATCTCGGGGACTACTGGGGCCAACGTCCTGACTTTC.

V usage is TRBV10-1 and J usage is TRBJ1-3; the D is unclear. This CDR3 is 13 amino acids long. Trimming removed 6 bases from V and 4 bases from J, with 10 bases in between. Per the germline V gene, CDR1 is WNHNN and CDR2 is SYGVQD (reference sequence). CDR3 in DNA: TGCGCCAGCAGGTTGCGGGAAGGAAACACCATATATTTT. Translation: CASRLREGNTIYF.

CDR3 in DNA: TGTGCCAGCAGCCTAAGACAGGGAAGGAATTCACCCCTCCACTTT. Translating gives CASSLRQGRNSPLHF. The chain carries TRBV3-1 and TRBJ1-6, with 7 bases aligning to TRBD1. The V and J ends lost 4 bases and 7 bases, in that order; junction bases with no gene match: 7. Germline V gene sequence: CDR1 LGHDT, CDR2 YNNKEL (reference sequence). The CDR3 covers 15 residues.

The V gene is TRBV24-1, the J gene TRBJ2-1; 9 positions agree with TRBD1. Looked up from germline, CDR1 is KGHDR and CDR2 is SFDVKD. CDR3 length equals 16 residues. V trimming: 4 bases; J trimming: 9 bases; junction bases outside the gene matches: 12. DNA of the CDR3: TGTGCCACCAGTGACCCGGGACAGGGTCTAACAAGTGAGCAGTTCTTC. Translation gives CATSDPGQGLTSEQFF.

This chain uses TRBV5-4 with TRBJ1-5; possibly TRBD1 for D (6 bases). CDR1 and CDR2 (germline): SGHNT, YYREEE (reference sequence). This CDR3 has 12 residues. CDR3 DNA: TGTGCGATGGGGGCCATCAATCAGCCCCAGCATTTT. It is translated as CAMGAINQPQHF.

This clonotype was counted at least ten times. The chain couples TRBV11-3 to TRBJ1-3; maybe TRBD1 (6 bases). V was pared by 5 bases and J by 6 bases, with 17 bases between. The CDR3 totals 15 residues. Germline V gene lookup returns CDR1 SGHNT and CDR2 YENEEA. The CDR3 spells CASSPRMTGLNTIYF. CDR3 nucleotide sequence: TGTGCCAGCAGCCCCCGGATGACAGGTCTAAACACCATATATTTT.

CDR3 bases: TGTGCCACCAAATTGGACGGCCCTTCCTACGAGCAGTACTTC. This sequence encodes CATKLDGPSYEQYF. V usage is TRBV2 and J usage is TRBJ2-7; D not certain. Germline loops: CDR1 SNHLY, CDR2 FYNNEI. V lost 10 bases and J 1 base, leaving 17 bases between the germline ends. This CDR3 is 14 amino acids long.

CDR3 region: CASSLPSESYEQYF. In DNA, the CDR3 is TGTGCCAGCAGTTTACCCTCGGAAAGCTACGAGCAGTACTTC. The gene calls are TRBV11-1 and TRBJ2-7; D unclear. This CDR3 region has 14 residues. Trimming cost V 6 bases and J 3 bases, with 15 bases left between them. CDR1 and CDR2 from the germline V gene are SGHAT and FQDESV (reference sequence).

The count of this clonotype is one. The CDR3 loop is CAISGLAVSTDTQYF. The CDR3 region has the DNA TGTGCCATCAGTGGACTAGCGGTTAGCACAGATACGCAGTATTTT. The J gene is TRBJ2-3, the V gene TRBV10-3, with 9 bases fitting TRBD2. From germline, CDR1 is ENHRY and CDR2 SYGVKD. The CDR3 is 15 residues long. V lost 4 bases to trimming and J lost 0 bases; unmatched junction nucleotides: 2.

This chain connects TRBV7-9 to TRBJ1-2; D remains ambiguous. Trimming shortened V by 5 bases and J by 8 bases, and 15 bases separated the two germline ends. In germline, CDR1 is SEHNR, CDR2 FQNEAQ (reference sequence). The CDR3 contains 13 residues. The CDR3 is CASSQTLTRGYTF. CDR3 sequence (DNA): TGTGCCAGCAGCCAGACTTTAACTAGGGGCTACACCTTC.

This chain links TRBV7-6 with TRBJ2-5, with D maybe TRBD1 (7 bases). V lost 5 bases, J lost 2 bases, and 15 bases lay in between. This CDR3 comprises 15 residues. Germline CDR1 SGHVS, CDR2 FNYEAQ. CDR3 nucleotide sequence: TGTGCCAGCAGCCGGGCGGGACAGCAACAAGAGACCCAGTACTTC. Protein: CASSRAGQQQETQYF. The variable domain in full, with the rest retrieved from reference TRBV7-6 and TRBJ2-5, is GAGVSQSPRYKVTKRGQDVALRCDPISGHVSLYWYRQALGQGPEFLTYFNYEAQQDKSGLPNDRFSAERPEGSISTLTIQRTEQRDSAMYRCASSRAGQQQETQYFGPGTRLLVL.

This chain uses TRBV10-1 with TRBJ1-6; TRBD1 is a possible D gene (5 bases). The germline V and J ends were trimmed by 2 bases and 9 bases, with 5 bases remaining between them. This CDR3 has 12 amino acids. Germline V gene sequence: CDR1 WNHNN, CDR2 SYGVQD (reference sequence). In DNA, the CDR3 is TGCGCCAGCAGTGAGGGGACTTCACCCCTCCACTTT. This sequence encodes CASSEGTSPLHF.

The rearrangement joins TRBV29-1 to TRBJ1-2, with D perhaps TRBD1 (5 bases). Germline loops: CDR1 SQVTM, CDR2 ANQGSEA. The CDR3 loop spans 12 amino acids. Trimming cost V 3 bases and J 4 bases, with 9 bases left between them. The CDR3 protein is CSVDTGTYGYTF. Written as DNA, the CDR3 is TGCAGCGTTGATACAGGCACCTATGGCTACACCTTC.

The chain carries TRBV7-6 and TRBJ2-7; TRBD1 or TRBD2 may be the D gene (5 bases each). Deletions cut 5 bases from V and 5 bases from J, with 10 bases between. Germline V gene data show CDR1 as SGHVS and CDR2 as FNYEAQ. The CDR3 totals 12 residues. For the CDR3, the DNA is TGTGCCAGCAGCCCGCTGGGACACGAGCAGTACTTC. Translating gives CASSPLGHEQYF.